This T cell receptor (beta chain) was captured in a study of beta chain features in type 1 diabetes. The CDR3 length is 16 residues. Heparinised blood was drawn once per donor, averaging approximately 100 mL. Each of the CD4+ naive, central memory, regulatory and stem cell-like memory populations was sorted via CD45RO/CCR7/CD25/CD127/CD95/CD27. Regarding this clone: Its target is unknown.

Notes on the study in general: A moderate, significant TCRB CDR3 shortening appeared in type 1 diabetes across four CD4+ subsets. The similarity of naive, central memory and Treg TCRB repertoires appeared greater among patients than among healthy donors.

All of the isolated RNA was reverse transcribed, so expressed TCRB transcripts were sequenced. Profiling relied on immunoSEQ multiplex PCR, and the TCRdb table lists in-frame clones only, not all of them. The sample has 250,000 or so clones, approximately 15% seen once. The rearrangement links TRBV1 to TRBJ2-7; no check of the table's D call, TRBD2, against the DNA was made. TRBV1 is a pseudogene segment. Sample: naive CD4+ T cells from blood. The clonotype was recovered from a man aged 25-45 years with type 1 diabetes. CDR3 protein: CTSSQSPGTSPYEQYF. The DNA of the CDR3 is TGCACCAGCAGCCAGTCCCCCGGGACTTCACCTTACGAGCAGTACTTC.